This T cell receptor (beta chain) was documented in a study of regulatory T cells in long-lasting Graves disease. Study-wide results and limits: There was favoring of TRBV28, TRBJ1-2 and TRBJ2-5 in persistent disease.

Assembly of TCR beta libraries relied on iRepertoire HTBI primers together with Arm-PCR of CDR3 regions. Per the original methods: Samples collectively showed around 56 TRBV and 11 to 15 TRBJ segments. TCRdb used MiXCR to reprocess the multiplex PCR reads, holding one entry per CDR3 protein. V and J calls and clone size were set by TCRdb, not the authors. The sample has approximately 400,000 distinct CDR3 sequences, around 24% seen once. The CDR3 is made up of 15 amino acids. V shed 5 bases and J shed 2 bases, with 16 bases lying between them. The germline V gene encodes CDR1 SEHNR and CDR2 FQNEAQ (reference sequence). For this clonotype: The antigen is undetermined.

Time point: persistent/refractory GD, antithyroid drugs over 5 years with positive TRAb. Generation of the TCR library employed RNA extracted from PBMCs. The J gene is TRBJ2-7, the V gene TRBV7-9; D may correspond to TRBD1 or TRBD2 (5 bases each). The sample here was peripheral blood mononuclear cells (PBMCs), taken when the disease was refractory, from a patient treated with antithyroid drugs. This TCR derives from a female donor with Graves disease. CDR3 sequence: CASSPTIGAAYEQYF. CDR3 sequence (DNA): TGTGCCAGCAGCCCAACTATCGGGGCCGCCTACGAGCAGTACTTC. The variable domain in full, completed from reference TRBV7-9 and TRBJ2-7, reads DTGVSQNPRHKITKRGQNVTFRCDPISEHNRLYWYRQTLGQGPEFLTYFQNEAQLEKSRLLSDRFSAERPKGSFSTLEIQRTEQGDSAMYLCASSPTIGAAYEQYFGPGTRLTVT.